This T cell receptor (beta chain) came from a study of blood T cells in healthy people across ages. In its sample, this clonotype was seen once. Investigators took about 10 milliliters of peripheral blood from every donor. Then a second PCR, running roughly 7 to 11 cycles, was carried out with a sample-barcoded 5' primer and a J-beta primer mix. A single record per CDR3 protein comes from TCRdb applying MiXCR to the 5' RACE reads. This sample has under 950,000 distinct CDR3 sequences; roughly 20% occur once, and the top ten carry about 22%. This CDR3 is 14 amino acids long. Germline-derived CDR1 and CDR2 are SGHAT and FQNNGV. J was trimmed by 4 bases and V by 1 base; bases with no gene match: 3.

The clonotype was recovered from a man in his 70s in good health. Sequenced: blood. The V call is TRBV11-2, the J call TRBJ2-5; 7 nucleotides line up with TRBD1. CDR3 DNA: TGTGCCAGCAGCTTAGCGCACAGGGGAGAGACCCAGTACTTC. This gives the protein CASSLAHRGETQYF.